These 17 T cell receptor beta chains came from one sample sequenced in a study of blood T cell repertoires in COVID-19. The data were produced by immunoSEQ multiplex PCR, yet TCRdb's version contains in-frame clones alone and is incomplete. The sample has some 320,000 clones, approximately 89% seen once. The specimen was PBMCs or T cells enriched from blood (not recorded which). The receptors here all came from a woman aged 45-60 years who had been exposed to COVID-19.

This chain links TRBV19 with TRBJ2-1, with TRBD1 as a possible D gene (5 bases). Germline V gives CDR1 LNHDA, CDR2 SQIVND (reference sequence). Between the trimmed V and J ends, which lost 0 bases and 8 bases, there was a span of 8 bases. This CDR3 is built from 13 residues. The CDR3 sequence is CASSIDRVYEQFF. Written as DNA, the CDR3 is TGTGCCAGTAGTATAGACAGGGTTTATGAGCAGTTCTTC.

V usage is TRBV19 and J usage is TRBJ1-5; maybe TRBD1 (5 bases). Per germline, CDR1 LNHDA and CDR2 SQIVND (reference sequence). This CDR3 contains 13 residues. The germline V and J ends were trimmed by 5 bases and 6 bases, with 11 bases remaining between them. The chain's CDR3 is CASSPPGFQPQHF. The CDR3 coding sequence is TGTGCCAGTAGTCCCCCAGGGTTTCAGCCCCAGCATTTT.

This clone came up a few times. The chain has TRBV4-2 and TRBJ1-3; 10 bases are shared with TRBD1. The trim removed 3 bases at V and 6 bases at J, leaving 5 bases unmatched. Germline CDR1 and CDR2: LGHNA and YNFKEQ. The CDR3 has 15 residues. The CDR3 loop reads CASSHGTGEANTIYF. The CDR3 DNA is TGTGCCAGCAGCCACGGGACAGGGGAGGCAAACACCATATATTTT.

The DNA for the CDR3 is TGTGCCAACCGGCGGCACCGAAACACCGGGGAGCTGTTTTTT. Residues: CANRRHRNTGELFF. The chain is built from TRBV6-6 and TRBJ2-2, with no clear D. Deletions cut 10 bases from V and 2 bases from J, with 14 bases between. The CDR3 length is 14 residues. Germline CDR1 reads MNHNY; CDR2 reads SVGAGI (reference sequence).

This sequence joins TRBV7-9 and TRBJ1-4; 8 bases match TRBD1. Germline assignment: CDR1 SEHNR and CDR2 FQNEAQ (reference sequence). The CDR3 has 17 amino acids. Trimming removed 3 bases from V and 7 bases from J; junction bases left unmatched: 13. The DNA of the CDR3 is TGTGCCAGCAGCTTGCCATCCAGGGGGCGCGGGAGTGAAAAACTGTTTTTT. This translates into CASSLPSRGRGSEKLFF.

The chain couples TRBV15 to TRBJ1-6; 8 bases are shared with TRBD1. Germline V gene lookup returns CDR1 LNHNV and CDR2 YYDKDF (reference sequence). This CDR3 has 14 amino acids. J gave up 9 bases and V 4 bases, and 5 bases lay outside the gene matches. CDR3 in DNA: TGTGCCACCAGCACGAACAGGGGGGTTTCACCCCTCCACTTT. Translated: CATSTNRGVSPLHF.

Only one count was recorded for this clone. This chain's CDR3 is CASSQDNQGSSYTF. The CDR3 nucleotides are TGCGCCAGCAGCCAAGACAACCAGGGTTCGAGCTACACCTTC. This chain uses TRBV4-1 with TRBJ1-2; weak D call: TRBD1 (5 bases). Germline-derived CDR1 and CDR2 are MGHRA and YSYEKL. The V end was cut by 0 bases, the J end by 9 bases, with 14 bases between. The CDR3 length is 14 residues.

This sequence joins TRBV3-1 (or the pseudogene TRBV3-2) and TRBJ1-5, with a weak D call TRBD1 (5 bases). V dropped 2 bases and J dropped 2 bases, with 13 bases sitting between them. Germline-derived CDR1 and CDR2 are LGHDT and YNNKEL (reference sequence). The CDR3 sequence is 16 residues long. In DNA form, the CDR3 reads TGTGCCAGCAGCCAATCCCGCCCGACAGGCAATCAGCCCCAGCATTTT. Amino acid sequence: CASSQSRPTGNQPQHF.

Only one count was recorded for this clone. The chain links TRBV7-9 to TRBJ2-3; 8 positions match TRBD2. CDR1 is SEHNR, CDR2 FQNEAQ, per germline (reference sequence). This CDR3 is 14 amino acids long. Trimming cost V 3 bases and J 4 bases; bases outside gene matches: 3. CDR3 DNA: TGTGCCAGCAGCTTGTTCGGGGGGGCAGATACGCAGTATTTT. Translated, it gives CASSLFGGADTQYF.

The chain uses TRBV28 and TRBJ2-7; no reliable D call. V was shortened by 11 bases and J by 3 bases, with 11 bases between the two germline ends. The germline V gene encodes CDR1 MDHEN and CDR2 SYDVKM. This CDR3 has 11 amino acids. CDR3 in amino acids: CAVGSGYEQYF. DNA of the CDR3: TGTGCCGTGGGTTCGGGCTACGAGCAGTACTTC.

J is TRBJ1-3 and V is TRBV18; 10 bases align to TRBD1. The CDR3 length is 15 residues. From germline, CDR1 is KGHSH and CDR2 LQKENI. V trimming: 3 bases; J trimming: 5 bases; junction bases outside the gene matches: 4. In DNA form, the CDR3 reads TGTGCCAGCTCACCCGGGACAGGGGCCAGAAACACCATATATTTT. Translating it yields CASSPGTGARNTIYF. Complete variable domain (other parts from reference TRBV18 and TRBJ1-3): NAGVMQNPRHLVRRRGQEARLRCSPMKGHSHVYWYRQLPEEGLKFMVYLQKENIIDESGMPKERFSAEFPKEGPSILRIQQVVRGDSAAYFCASSPGTGARNTIYFGEGSWLTVV.

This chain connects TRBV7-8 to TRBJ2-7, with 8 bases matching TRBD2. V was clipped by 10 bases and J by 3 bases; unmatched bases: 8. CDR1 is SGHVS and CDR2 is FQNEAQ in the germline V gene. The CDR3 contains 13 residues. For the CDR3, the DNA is TGTGCCACCGGGACTAGGGAACTCTACGAGCAGTACTTC. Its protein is CATGTRELYEQYF.

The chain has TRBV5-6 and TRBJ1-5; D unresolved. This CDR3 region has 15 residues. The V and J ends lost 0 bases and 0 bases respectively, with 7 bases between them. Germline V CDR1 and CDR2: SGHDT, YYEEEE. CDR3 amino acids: CASSLGGYSNQPQHF. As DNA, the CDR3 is TGTGCCAGCAGCTTGGGAGGTTATAGCAATCAGCCCCAGCATTTT.

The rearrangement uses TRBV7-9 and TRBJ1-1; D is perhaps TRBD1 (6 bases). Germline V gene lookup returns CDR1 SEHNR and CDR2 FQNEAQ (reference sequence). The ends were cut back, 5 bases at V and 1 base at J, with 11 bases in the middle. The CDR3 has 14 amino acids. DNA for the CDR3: TGTGCCAGCAGCGCACCGACAGGGAACACTGAAGCTTTCTTT. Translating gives CASSAPTGNTEAFF.

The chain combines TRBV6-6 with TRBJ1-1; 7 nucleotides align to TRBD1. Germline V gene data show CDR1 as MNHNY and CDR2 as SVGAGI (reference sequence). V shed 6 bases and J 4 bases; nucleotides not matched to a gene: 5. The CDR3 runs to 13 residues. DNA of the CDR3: TGTGCCAGCAGGACAGGGAGTAGCACTGAAGCTTTCTTT. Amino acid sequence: CASRTGSSTEAFF.

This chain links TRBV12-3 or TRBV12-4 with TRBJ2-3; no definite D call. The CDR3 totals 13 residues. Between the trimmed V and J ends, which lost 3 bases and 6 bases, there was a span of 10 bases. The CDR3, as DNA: TGTGCCAGCAGTTTTGAATACTTGGATACGCAGTATTTT. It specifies CASSFEYLDTQYF.

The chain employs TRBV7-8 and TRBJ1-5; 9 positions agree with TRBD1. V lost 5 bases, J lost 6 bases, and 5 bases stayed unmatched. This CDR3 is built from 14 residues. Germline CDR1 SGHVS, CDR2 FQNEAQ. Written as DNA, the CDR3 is TGTGCCAGCAGCCCCACAGGGGGCTCTCAGCCCCAGCATTTT. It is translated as CASSPTGGSQPQHF.